This TCR beta chain was sequenced during a study of OX40 agonist ivuxolimab in advanced cancers. On the study more broadly: A diagnosis of hepatocellular carcinoma, melanoma, renal cell or head and neck cancer was present in dose-escalation patients. Partial responses were achieved by three patients, one with hepatocellular carcinoma and two with cutaneous melanoma. General study findings and limits: Patients who responded partially at 0.1-3.0 mg/kg showed clonal expansion ranking among the lowest.

The V gene's germline CDR1 is SGHDT and CDR2 YYEEEE. The CDR3 contains 14 residues. Trimming at V came to 4 bases and at J to 6 bases, leaving 8 bases not matched to a gene. This clone was detected ten times or more. Its antigen remains unknown. Produced via immunoSEQ multiplex PCR; TCRdb's table is partial and in-frame only. This table has 90,000 to 130,000 clones, roughly nine tenths appearing once. The chain employs TRBV5-6 and TRBJ1-2; TRBD1 matches 8 bases. The sample in question was CD4+ or CD8+ T cells sorted from blood, obtained in a trial of the OX40 agonist ivuxolimab. This clonotype was sampled from an adult with an advanced solid tumor such as melanoma, head and neck, liver or kidney cancer. The CDR3 sequence: CASSTQGASDGYTF. The CDR3 coding sequence is TGTGCCAGCAGCACCCAGGGGGCTAGCGATGGCTACACCTTC.